This T cell receptor (beta chain) was identified during a study of PD-1 blockade in mismatch repair-deficient tumors (dated by TCRdb to the late 2010s). Concerning the study at large: Between September 2013 and September 2016, the trial enrolled about 93 consecutive patients with 12 mismatch repair-deficient cancer types, every one of whom had been previously treated and was progressing. Deep sequencing of TCR CDR3 regions was used to track tumor-associated T cell clones in peripheral blood of patients responding to PD-1 blockade. The full study reports these points: Clones residing in the tumor, which were often undetectable in blood before treatment, expanded quickly after pembrolizumab and then contracted, generally before radiologic responses.

To prepare the library, the immunoSEQ multiplex PCR assay was applied. In its TCRdb copy, this immuneACCESS table keeps in-frame sequences only and misses some clones. Where compared with another copy, unresolved V genes explain less than half of these, and the others have no known cause. This sample lists approximately 100,000 clones; 70% to 85% were detected once. The top ten constitute 6.3% of the sample. As regards this clone: This receptor's antigen is unknown. No much larger clonotype is one base removed from it; base qualities were not supplied.

Spanning cysteine to phenylalanine, the CDR3 consists of 12 amino acids. The kept DNA is CDR3 alone, 36 bases in frame from the first base. Via the germline V gene, CDR1 is SGHTA and CDR2 FQGNSA. V loses 1 base of germline sequence and J loses 7 bases, and the interval between the two ends is 7 bases. For each enrolled patient, mismatch repair deficiency was established using either polymerase chain reaction or immunohistochemistry. A few patients who responded to pembrolizumab therapy underwent TCR sequencing. The phase II trial prospectively evaluated PD-1 blockade with pembrolizumab in advanced mismatch repair-deficient cancers, independent of tissue of origin. Peripheral blood T cell samples were gathered serially, both before PD-1 blockade started and at multiple time points afterward. The timing of each blood sample was reported as weeks after the first dose of pembrolizumab.

The sequences come from peripheral blood, collected roughly 35 weeks after starting pembrolizumab. This chain joins TRBV7-2 to TRBJ1-1; the D gene is unclear. The origin of this receptor is an adult with mismatch repair-deficient cancer. The CDR3 reads CASSLGTGEAFF. The bases are TGTGCCAGCAGCTTAGGGACGGGTGAAGCTTTCTTT.